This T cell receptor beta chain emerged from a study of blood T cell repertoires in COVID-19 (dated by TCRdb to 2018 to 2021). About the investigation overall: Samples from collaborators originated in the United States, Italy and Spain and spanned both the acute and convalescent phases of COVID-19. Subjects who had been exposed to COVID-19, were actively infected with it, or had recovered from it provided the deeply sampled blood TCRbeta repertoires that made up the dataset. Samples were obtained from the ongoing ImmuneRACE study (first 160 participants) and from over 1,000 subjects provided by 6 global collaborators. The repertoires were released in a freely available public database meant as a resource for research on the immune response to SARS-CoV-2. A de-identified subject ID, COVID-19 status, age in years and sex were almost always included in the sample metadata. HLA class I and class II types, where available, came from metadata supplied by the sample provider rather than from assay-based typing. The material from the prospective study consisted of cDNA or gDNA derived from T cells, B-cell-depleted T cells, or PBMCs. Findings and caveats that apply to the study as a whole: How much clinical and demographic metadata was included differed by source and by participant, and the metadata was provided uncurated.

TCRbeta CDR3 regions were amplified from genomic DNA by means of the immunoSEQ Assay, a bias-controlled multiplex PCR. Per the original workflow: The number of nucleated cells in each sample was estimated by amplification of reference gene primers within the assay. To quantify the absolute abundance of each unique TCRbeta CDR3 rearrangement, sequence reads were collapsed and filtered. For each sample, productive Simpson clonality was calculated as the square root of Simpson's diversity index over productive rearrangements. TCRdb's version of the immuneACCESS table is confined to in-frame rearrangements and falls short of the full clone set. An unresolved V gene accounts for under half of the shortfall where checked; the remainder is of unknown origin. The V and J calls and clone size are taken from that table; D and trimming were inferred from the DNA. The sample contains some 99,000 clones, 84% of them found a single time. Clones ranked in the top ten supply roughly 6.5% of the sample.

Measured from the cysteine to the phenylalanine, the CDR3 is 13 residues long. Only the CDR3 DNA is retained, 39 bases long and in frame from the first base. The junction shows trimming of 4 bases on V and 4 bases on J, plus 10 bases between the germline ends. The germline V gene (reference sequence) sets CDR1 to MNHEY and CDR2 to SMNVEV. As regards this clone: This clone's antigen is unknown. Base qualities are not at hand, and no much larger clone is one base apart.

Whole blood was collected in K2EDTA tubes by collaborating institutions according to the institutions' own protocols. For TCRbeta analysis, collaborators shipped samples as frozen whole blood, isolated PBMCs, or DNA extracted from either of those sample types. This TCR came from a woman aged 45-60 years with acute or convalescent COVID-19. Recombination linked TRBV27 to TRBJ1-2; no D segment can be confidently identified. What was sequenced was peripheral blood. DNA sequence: TGTGCCAGCAGTTCTAGTGGGTTCTATGGCTACACCTTC. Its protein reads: CASSSSGFYGYTF.